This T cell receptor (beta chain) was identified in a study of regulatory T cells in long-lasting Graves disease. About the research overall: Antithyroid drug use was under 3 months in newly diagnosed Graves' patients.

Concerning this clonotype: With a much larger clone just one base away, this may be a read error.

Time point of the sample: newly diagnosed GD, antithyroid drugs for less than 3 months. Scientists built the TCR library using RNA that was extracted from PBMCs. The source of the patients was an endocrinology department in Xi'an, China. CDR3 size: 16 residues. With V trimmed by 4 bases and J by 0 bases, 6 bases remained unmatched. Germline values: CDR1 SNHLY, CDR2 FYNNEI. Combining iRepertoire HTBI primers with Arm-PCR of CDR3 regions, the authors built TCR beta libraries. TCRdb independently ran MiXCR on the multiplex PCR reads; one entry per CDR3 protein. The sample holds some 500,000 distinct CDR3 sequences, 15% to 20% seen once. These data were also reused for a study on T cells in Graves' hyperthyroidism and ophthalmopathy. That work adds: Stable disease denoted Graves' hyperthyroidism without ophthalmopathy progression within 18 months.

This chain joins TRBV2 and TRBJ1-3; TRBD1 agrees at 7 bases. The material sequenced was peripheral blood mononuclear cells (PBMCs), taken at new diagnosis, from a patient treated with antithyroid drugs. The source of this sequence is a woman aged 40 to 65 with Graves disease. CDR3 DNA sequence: TGTGCCAGCAGTGCCGGCCGGGACAGCTCTGGAAACACCATATATTTT. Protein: CASSAGRDSSGNTIYF.